This T cell receptor beta chain came from a study of OX40 agonist ivuxolimab in advanced cancers. About the study: Patients achieving partial responses numbered three: one hepatocellular carcinoma case and two cutaneous melanoma cases.

General observations from the study: With doses of 0.1 to 3.0 mg/kg, CD4+ and CD8+ blood T cells had undergone clonal expansion by week 6. Fewer expanded clones were found on average in CD4+ than in CD8+ T cells.

People who had autoimmune disease history or systemic immunosuppression were excluded. Per the germline V gene, CDR1 is SGHVS and CDR2 is FQNEAQ. J lost 5 bases, V lost 3 bases, and 12 bases had no gene match. The CDR3 length is 19 residues. This clone was detected once. Antigen unknown. Profiling relied on immunoSEQ multiplex PCR, and the TCRdb table lists in-frame clones only, not all of them. Of about 86,000 clones detected, about 90% appear once; the ten largest clones hold around 8.7%. This chain connects TRBV7-8 to TRBJ2-1; 14 bases agree with TRBD2. This receptor was taken from an adult with an advanced solid tumor such as melanoma, head and neck, liver or kidney cancer. Sequencing used CD4+ or CD8+ T cells sorted from blood, obtained in a trial of the OX40 agonist ivuxolimab. In DNA, the CDR3 is TGTGCCAGCAGCTTGTCGGGACTAGCGGGAGTCTCACCCAACAATGAGCAGTTCTTC. Amino acids: CASSLSGLAGVSPNNEQFF.